These T cell receptor beta chains were read from a single sample in a study of T cell responses to AZD1222 COVID-19 vaccine. Assay used: immunoSEQ multiplex PCR; TCRdb lists only in-frame clones, some missing. The sample has tens of thousands of clones, more than 75% seen once. The source material was peripheral blood, sampled on day 0 of AZD1222 vaccination. These receptors were taken from an adult in good health. The CDR3 runs from the conserved cysteine through the conserved F or W. D genes are given only for firm matches. Some rows have no size entry. The others give once, few or many, or a class for an expanded clone.

clone_size: -; j_call: TRBJ2-1; d_call: -; v_call: TRBV24-1; cdr3_aa: CATSDRDGYNEQFF; cdr3_nt: TGTGCCACCAGTGACCGCGACGGTTACAATGAGCAGTTCTTC
clone_size: -; j_call: TRBJ2-7; d_call: TRBD1; v_call: TRBV7-9; cdr3_aa: CASSPGQNSYEQYF; cdr3_nt: TGTGCCAGCAGCCCGGGACAGAACTCCTACGAGCAGTACTTC
clone_size: -; j_call: TRBJ2-7; d_call: TRBD1; v_call: TRBV5-1; cdr3_aa: CASSTTGNGDYEQYF; cdr3_nt: TGCGCCAGCAGCACGACAGGGAATGGGGACTACGAGCAGTACTTC
clone_size: -; j_call: TRBJ1-1; d_call: -; v_call: TRBV6-5; cdr3_aa: CASSYSPAGEAFF; cdr3_nt: TGTGCCAGCAGTTACTCCCCGGCGGGGGAAGCTTTCTTT
clone_size: once; j_call: TRBJ1-1; d_call: -; v_call: TRBV3-1/TRBV3-2; cdr3_aa: CASSPRGIATEAFF; cdr3_nt: TGTGCCAGCAGCCCTAGGGGGATTGCCACTGAAGCTTTCTTT
clone_size: -; j_call: TRBJ1-2; d_call: -; v_call: TRBV14; cdr3_aa: CASSQEAGKEGYTF; cdr3_nt: TGTGCCAGCAGCCAAGAGGCGGGGAAAGAGGGCTACACCTTC
clone_size: -; j_call: TRBJ2-7; d_call: -; v_call: TRBV7-2; cdr3_aa: CASSARMTLYPSYEQYF; cdr3_nt: TGTGCCAGCAGCGCCCGAATGACCTTATACCCCTCCTACGAGCAGTACTTC
clone_size: -; j_call: TRBJ1-5; d_call: -; v_call: TRBV5-1; cdr3_aa: CASSLSEGVQPQHF; cdr3_nt: TGCGCCAGCAGTCTCTCGGAGGGAGTACAGCCCCAGCATTTT
clone_size: once; j_call: TRBJ1-1; d_call: -; v_call: TRBV9; cdr3_aa: CASSRLDRNTEAFF; cdr3_nt: TGTGCCAGCAGCCGACTTGACAGGAACACTGAAGCTTTCTTT
clone_size: -; j_call: TRBJ1-6; d_call: -; v_call: TRBV6-1; cdr3_aa: CASSEARVARSPLHF; cdr3_nt: TGTGCCAGCAGTGAAGCACGGGTAGCGAGGTCACCCCTCCACTTT
clone_size: -; j_call: TRBJ1-1; d_call: TRBD1; v_call: TRBV5-1; cdr3_aa: CASSVQGDTEAFF; cdr3_nt: TGCGCCAGCAGCGTACAGGGGGACACTGAAGCTTTCTTT
clone_size: -; j_call: TRBJ1-5; d_call: TRBD1; v_call: TRBV19; cdr3_aa: CASSPPRDRAQPQHF; cdr3_nt: TGTGCCAGTAGTCCCCCGCGCGACAGGGCTCAGCCCCAGCATTTT
clone_size: -; j_call: TRBJ2-2; d_call: -; v_call: TRBV9; cdr3_aa: CASSVGYTANTGELFF; cdr3_nt: TGTGCCAGCAGCGTAGGTTATACCGCGAACACCGGGGAGCTGTTTTTT
clone_size: -; j_call: TRBJ2-3; d_call: TRBD1; v_call: TRBV3-1/TRBV3-2; cdr3_aa: CASSIQGAYADTQYF; cdr3_nt: TGTGCCAGTTCGATTCAGGGGGCCTACGCAGATACGCAGTATTTT
clone_size: -; j_call: TRBJ1-6; d_call: TRBD1; v_call: TRBV6-5; cdr3_aa: CASSPGTGVSPLHF; cdr3_nt: TGTGCCAGCAGCCCGGGGACAGGGGTTTCACCCCTCCACTTT
clone_size: -; j_call: TRBJ2-2; d_call: -; v_call: TRBV27; cdr3_aa: CASSLRDRPNTGELFF; cdr3_nt: TGTGCCAGCAGTCTGCGGGACAGACCAAACACCGGGGAGCTGTTTTTT
clone_size: -; j_call: TRBJ1-1; d_call: -; v_call: TRBV5-1; cdr3_aa: CASSPGRPVNTEAFF; cdr3_nt: TGCGCCAGCAGCCCTGGACGACCAGTCAACACTGAAGCTTTCTTT
clone_size: -; j_call: TRBJ2-7; d_call: TRBD1; v_call: TRBV27; cdr3_aa: CASSRQGAYEQYF; cdr3_nt: TGTGCCAGCAGTAGACAGGGGGCTTACGAGCAGTACTTC
clone_size: -; j_call: TRBJ2-1; d_call: -; v_call: TRBV4-1; cdr3_aa: CASSQVSATSSYNEQFF; cdr3_nt: TGCGCCAGCAGCCAAGTTTCGGCTACCAGCTCCTACAATGAGCAGTTCTTC
clone_size: -; j_call: TRBJ1-3; d_call: TRBD1; v_call: TRBV4-1; cdr3_aa: CASSQHGTGEAGNTIYF; cdr3_nt: TGCGCCAGCAGCCAACACGGGACAGGGGAAGCTGGAAACACCATATATTTT
clone_size: -; j_call: TRBJ1-5; d_call: -; v_call: TRBV5-1; cdr3_aa: CASSLDRDQPQHF; cdr3_nt: TGCGCCAGCAGCTTGGATCGGGATCAGCCCCAGCATTTT
clone_size: -; j_call: TRBJ1-5; d_call: -; v_call: TRBV28; cdr3_aa: CASSIDTSNQPQHF; cdr3_nt: TGTGCCAGCAGTATCGACACGAGCAATCAGCCCCAGCATTTT
clone_size: -; j_call: TRBJ2-2; d_call: -; v_call: TRBV5-5; cdr3_aa: CASSTRGSGTGELFF; cdr3_nt: TGTGCCAGCAGTACCCGGGGTTCGGGCACCGGGGAGCTGTTTTTT
clone_size: -; j_call: TRBJ2-5; d_call: -; v_call: TRBV18; cdr3_aa: CASSELGVQETQYF; cdr3_nt: TGTGCCAGCTCAGAGCTGGGGGTCCAAGAGACCCAGTACTTC
clone_size: -; j_call: TRBJ2-1; d_call: -; v_call: TRBV29-1; cdr3_aa: CSVGSFSGLTEQFF; cdr3_nt: TGCAGCGTTGGGTCGTTTAGCGGCCTGACAGAGCAGTTCTTC
clone_size: -; j_call: TRBJ2-7; d_call: -; v_call: TRBV27; cdr3_aa: CASSGDGSYEQYF; cdr3_nt: TGTGCCAGCAGCGGGGATGGTTCCTACGAGCAGTACTTC
clone_size: -; j_call: TRBJ1-1; d_call: -; v_call: TRBV5-1; cdr3_aa: CASSWRFDTEAFF; cdr3_nt: TGCGCCAGCAGTTGGAGGTTCGACACTGAAGCTTTCTTT
clone_size: -; j_call: TRBJ1-2; d_call: -; v_call: TRBV19; cdr3_aa: CASRAPGRANYGYTF; cdr3_nt: TGTGCCAGTAGGGCACCGGGCCGAGCTAACTATGGCTACACCTTC
clone_size: -; j_call: TRBJ1-5; d_call: -; v_call: TRBV19; cdr3_aa: CASSDSSNQPQHF; cdr3_nt: TGTGCCAGTAGTGACAGTAGCAATCAGCCCCAGCATTTT
clone_size: -; j_call: TRBJ2-7; d_call: -; v_call: TRBV12-2; cdr3_aa: CASRLQGITYEQYF; cdr3_nt: TGTGCAAGTCGCTTACAGGGGATTACCTACGAGCAGTACTTC
clone_size: -; j_call: TRBJ2-3; d_call: TRBD1; v_call: TRBV28; cdr3_aa: CASRPTGGTDTQYF; cdr3_nt: TGTGCCAGCAGGCCGACAGGGGGCACAGATACGCAGTATTTT
clone_size: -; j_call: TRBJ1-1; d_call: -; v_call: TRBV7-8; cdr3_aa: CASSLAGSSGTLNTEAFF; cdr3_nt: TGTGCCAGCAGCTTAGCGGGTTCTTCCGGGACACTAAACACTGAAGCTTTCTTT
clone_size: -; j_call: TRBJ1-1; d_call: -; v_call: TRBV6-5; cdr3_aa: CASSYEGLGTEAFF; cdr3_nt: TGTGCCAGCAGTTACGAGGGGTTGGGCACTGAAGCTTTCTTT
clone_size: -; j_call: TRBJ1-5; d_call: -; v_call: TRBV25-1; cdr3_aa: CASSGSTAFSNQPQHF; cdr3_nt: TGTGCCAGCAGTGGGTCGACAGCCTTCAGCAATCAGCCCCAGCATTTT
clone_size: -; j_call: TRBJ2-5; d_call: -; v_call: TRBV19; cdr3_aa: CASSTGSETQYF; cdr3_nt: TGTGCCAGTAGTACGGGGAGCGAGACCCAGTACTTC
clone_size: -; j_call: TRBJ2-7; d_call: TRBD1; v_call: TRBV9; cdr3_aa: CASSATGGPYEQYF; cdr3_nt: TGTGCCAGCAGCGCGACAGGGGGCCCTTACGAGCAGTACTTC
clone_size: -; j_call: TRBJ1-2; d_call: TRBD1; v_call: TRBV5-6; cdr3_aa: CASSFGQGYYGYTF; cdr3_nt: TGTGCCAGCAGCTTCGGACAGGGGTACTATGGCTACACCTTC
clone_size: -; j_call: TRBJ1-5; d_call: TRBD1; v_call: TRBV6-5; cdr3_aa: CASSWTGTNQPQHF; cdr3_nt: TGTGCCAGCAGTTGGACAGGGACTAATCAGCCCCAGCATTTT
clone_size: -; j_call: TRBJ1-4; d_call: -; v_call: TRBV12-5; cdr3_aa: CASHSGTANEKLFF; cdr3_nt: TGTGCTAGTCATTCAGGGACGGCAAATGAAAAACTGTTTTTT
clone_size: -; j_call: TRBJ2-3; d_call: -; v_call: TRBV29-1; cdr3_aa: CSAAPGFTDTQYF; cdr3_nt: TGCAGCGCCGCCCCGGGGTTCACAGATACGCAGTATTTT
clone_size: -; j_call: TRBJ1-1; d_call: -; v_call: TRBV4-2; cdr3_aa: CASSRTRTTEAFF; cdr3_nt: TGTGCCAGCAGCCGCACCAGGACCACTGAAGCTTTCTTT
clone_size: -; j_call: TRBJ2-5; d_call: TRBD1; v_call: TRBV27; cdr3_aa: CASSSPSDRGLETQYF; cdr3_nt: TGTGCCAGCAGTTCCCCTTCAGACAGGGGGCTTGAGACCCAGTACTTC
clone_size: -; j_call: TRBJ2-7; d_call: -; v_call: TRBV15; cdr3_aa: CATSRDQGSRAYEQYF; cdr3_nt: TGTGCCACCAGCAGAGATCAAGGATCTCGAGCCTACGAGCAGTACTTC